A selection of T cell receptor beta chains follows, all from one sample in a study of Ad26.COV2.S vaccination and SARS-CoV-2 variants. The table came from immunoSEQ multiplex PCR; TCRdb's copy has only in-frame clones and leaves some out. The sample has hundreds of thousands of clones; under 95% are singletons. This sample comprised peripheral blood, obtained after recovery from COVID-19. The receptor set was obtained from a human donor who had recovered from COVID-19. CDR3s include the opening cysteine and the closing phenylalanine or tryptophan. A D gene is named only where the DNA matches it firmly. Not all rows give a size; the values are once, few, many and, for expanded clones, a class.

d_gene	v_gene	abundance	j_gene	CDR3aa	CDR3nt
TRBD2	TRBV19	-	TRBJ2-7	CASSIGGGLAGTYEQYF	TGTGCCAGTAGTATTGGGGGCGGACTAGCGGGGACCTACGAGCAGTACTTC
TRBD2	TRBV10-3	-	TRBJ2-5	CAITEELAGAQETQYF	TGTGCCATCACTGAGGAACTAGCGGGGGCTCAAGAGACCCAGTACTTC
-	TRBV10-3	-	TRBJ2-3	CAISERPDVGGRTDTQYF	TGTGCCATCAGTGAGCGACCTGATGTCGGGGGACGCACAGATACGCAGTATTTT
-	TRBV7-8	-	TRBJ2-7	CASSLDTLYEQYF	TGTGCCAGCAGCCTCGACACCCTCTACGAGCAGTACTTC
-	TRBV20-1	-	TRBJ2-7	CSASRVRAYEQYF	TGCAGTGCTAGTCGGGTCCGGGCCTACGAGCAGTACTTC
-	TRBV18	-	TRBJ2-3	CASSPTERTDTQYF	TGTGCCAGCTCACCTACCGAACGAACAGATACGCAGTATTTT
-	TRBV27	-	TRBJ1-1	CASSFPSSSRDTEAFF	TGTGCCAGCAGTTTCCCCAGTAGTAGTAGAGACACTGAAGCTTTCTTT
-	TRBV6-1	many	TRBJ1-6	CASSEAPVYYNSPLHF	TGTGCCAGCAGTGAAGCGCCGGTTTACTATAATTCACCCCTCCACTTT
-	TRBV5-6	-	TRBJ2-2	CASSEHRELFF	TGTGCCAGCTCGGAACACCGGGAGCTGTTTTTT
-	TRBV4-3	-	TRBJ2-7	CASSQGVFYEQYF	TGCGCCAGCAGCCAGGGGGTTTTCTACGAGCAGTACTTC
TRBD1	TRBV7-2	-	TRBJ2-5	CASSLDRAKTQYF	TGTGCCAGCAGCCTGGACAGGGCAAAGACCCAGTACTTC
TRBD2	TRBV9	once	TRBJ2-7	CASSPRPGTSGGYEQYF	TGTGCCAGCAGCCCCCGTCCCGGGACTAGCGGGGGGTACGAGCAGTACTTC
-	TRBV5-1	few	TRBJ1-3	CASSHLAQTASGNTIYF	TGCGCCAGCAGCCACCTGGCACAGACCGCCTCTGGAAACACCATATATTTT
-	TRBV10-3	once	TRBJ2-5	CAIRPRDTPGETQYF	TGTGCCATCAGGCCCCGGGACACCCCGGGGGAGACCCAGTACTTC
TRBD1	TRBV4-2	-	TRBJ1-1	CASSLGGTGIKDTEAFF	TGTGCCAGCAGCCTAGGGGGGACAGGGATCAAGGACACTGAAGCTTTCTTT
-	TRBV24-1	-	TRBJ2-2	CATSDPAISNTGELFF	TGTGCCACCAGTGACCCCGCCATATCGAACACCGGGGAGCTGTTTTTT
-	TRBV3-1/TRBV3-2	-	TRBJ1-2	CASSQGGQGYTF	TGTGCCAGCAGCCAAGGGGGTCAGGGCTACACCTTC
-	TRBV9	-	TRBJ2-1	CASSVGGKSSYNEQFF	TGTGCCAGCAGCGTAGGCGGGAAGAGCTCCTACAATGAGCAGTTCTTC
-	TRBV6-1	-	TRBJ2-5	CASSVMVAAIQETQYF	TGTGCCAGCAGTGTTATGGTAGCCGCAATCCAAGAGACCCAGTACTTC
TRBD1	TRBV5-4	-	TRBJ2-7	CASSFPGTGAYEQYF	TGTGCCAGCAGCTTCCCCGGGACAGGCGCCTACGAGCAGTACTTC
TRBD1	TRBV18	once	TRBJ2-1	CASSPGTGGIGNEQFF	TGTGCCAGCTCACCAGGGACAGGGGGCATTGGGAATGAGCAGTTCTTC
-	TRBV9	-	TRBJ1-3	CASSVAGSSGNTIYF	TGTGCCAGCAGCGTAGCGGGGTCATCAGGAAACACCATATATTTT
TRBD1	TRBV27	-	TRBJ2-3	CASRPDRGVQTDTQYF	TGTGCCAGCAGACCGGACAGGGGAGTACAGACAGATACGCAGTATTTT
TRBD1	TRBV5-1	-	TRBJ2-5	CASSFLTGEETQYF	TGCGCCAGCAGCTTCCTGACAGGGGAAGAGACCCAGTACTTC
TRBD2	TRBV10-3	-	TRBJ2-7	CAISESTLAGGPSYEQYF	TGTGCCATCAGTGAGTCGACACTAGCGGGGGGGCCCTCCTACGAGCAGTACTTC
-	TRBV10-3	-	TRBJ1-2	CAIQTGSNYGYTF	TGTGCCATCCAAACAGGGTCGAACTATGGCTACACCTTC